One T cell receptor beta chain is described in this entry. Its antigen is undetermined. Unique molecular identifiers were built into the TCR beta cDNA libraries. Yield was some 500,000 cDNA molecules from approximately 0.95 to 9.8 million T cells. TCRdb reprocessed the PCR reads with MiXCR, giving one entry per CDR3 protein. The sample has under 650,000 distinct CDR3 sequences, around 47% seen once; the top ten hold under 2%. The sample is drawn from a study of post-analysis software for immune sequencing data. The overall study: Patients with relapsing-remitting, secondary progressive and progressive-relapsing multiple sclerosis courses were all represented.

The CDR3 spans 20 residues. V lost 0 bases and J lost 7, with 27 bases in between. Germline V gives CDR1 ENHRY, CDR2 SYGVKD. Findings and limits, study-wide: There were five TRBV segments more frequent in patients than controls, and TRBV5-6, TRBV5-1 and TRBV20-1 were among them. Co-batched samples clustered tightly together by F measure. Normalized Chao1 diversity was significantly lower in multiple sclerosis patients than in controls.

This sequence joins TRBV10-3 and TRBJ1-4; tentatively, D is TRBD1 (5 bases). Sequenced: blood. This clonotype was sampled from a girl between 5 and 17 years old with multiple sclerosis. CDR3 coding DNA: TGTGCCATCAGTGAGTCGTTTGCCCTCGGGGCGGCCATTAGGGGTGAAAAACTGTTTTTT. Its protein is CAISESFALGAAIRGEKLFF.